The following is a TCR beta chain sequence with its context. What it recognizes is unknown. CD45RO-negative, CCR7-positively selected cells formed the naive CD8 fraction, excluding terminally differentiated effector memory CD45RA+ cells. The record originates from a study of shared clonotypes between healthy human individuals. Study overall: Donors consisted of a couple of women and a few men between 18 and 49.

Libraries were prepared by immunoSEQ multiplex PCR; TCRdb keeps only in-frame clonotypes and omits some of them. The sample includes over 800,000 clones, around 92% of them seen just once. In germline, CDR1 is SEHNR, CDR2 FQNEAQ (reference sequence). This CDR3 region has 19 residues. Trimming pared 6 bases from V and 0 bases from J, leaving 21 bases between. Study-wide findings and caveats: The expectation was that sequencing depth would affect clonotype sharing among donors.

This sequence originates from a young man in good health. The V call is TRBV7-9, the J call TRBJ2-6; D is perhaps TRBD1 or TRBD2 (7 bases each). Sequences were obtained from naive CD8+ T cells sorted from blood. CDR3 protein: CASRDAAGGALSGANVLTF. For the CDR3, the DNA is TGTGCCAGCAGGGACGCGGCAGGGGGGGCTCTCTCTGGGGCCAACGTCCTGACTTTC.